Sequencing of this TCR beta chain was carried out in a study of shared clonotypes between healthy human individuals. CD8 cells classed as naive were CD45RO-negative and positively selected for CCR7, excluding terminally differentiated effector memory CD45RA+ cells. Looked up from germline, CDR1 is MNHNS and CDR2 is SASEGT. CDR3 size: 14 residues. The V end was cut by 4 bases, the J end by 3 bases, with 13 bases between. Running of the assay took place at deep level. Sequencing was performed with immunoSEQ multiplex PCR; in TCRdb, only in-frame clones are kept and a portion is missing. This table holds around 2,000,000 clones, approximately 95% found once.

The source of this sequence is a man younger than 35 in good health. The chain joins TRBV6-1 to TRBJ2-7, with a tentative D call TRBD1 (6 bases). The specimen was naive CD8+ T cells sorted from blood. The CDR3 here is CASSVGRGIYEQYF. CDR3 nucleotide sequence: TGTGCCAGCAGTGTTGGCAGGGGAATCTACGAGCAGTACTTC.